The text below deals with one T cell receptor beta chain. The antigen remains unidentified. This entry comes from a study of Tregs in tolerant kidney transplant recipients. Notes on the study in general: Biological reproducibility was not directly addressed, but technical replication error appeared minimal.

Germline lookup yields CDR1 SEHNR and CDR2 FQNEAQ (reference sequence). The CDR3 is 12 amino acids. Trimming stripped 0 bases from V and 10 bases from J, with 9 bases between. TCRdb keeps only in-frame clones here, not all; method: immunoSEQ multiplex PCR. The sample includes about 110,000 clones, nearly 90% of them seen just once. The sequencing used CD4+ T cells from blood, collected before the transplant. The rearrangement uses TRBV7-9 and TRBJ1-1, with no clear D. The TCR comes from a human donor who received a combined kidney and bone marrow transplant. The CDR3 spells CASSLAGESAFF. CDR3 nucleotide sequence: TGTGCCAGCAGCTTAGCTGGAGAGTCAGCTTTCTTT.